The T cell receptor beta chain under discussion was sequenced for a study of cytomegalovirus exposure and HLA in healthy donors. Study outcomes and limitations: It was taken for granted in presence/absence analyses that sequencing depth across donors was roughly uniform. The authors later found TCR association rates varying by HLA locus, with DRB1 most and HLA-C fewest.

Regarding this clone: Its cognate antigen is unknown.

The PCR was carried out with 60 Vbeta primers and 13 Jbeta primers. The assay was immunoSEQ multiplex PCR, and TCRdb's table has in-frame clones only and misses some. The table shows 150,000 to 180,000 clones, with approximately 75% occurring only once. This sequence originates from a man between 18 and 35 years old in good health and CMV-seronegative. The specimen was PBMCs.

The CDR3 DNA is TGTGCCACCAGCCCCGAAACCGGGACAGTAAACACTGAAGCTTTCTTT. Its translation is CATSPETGTVNTEAFF. V and J are TRBV15 and TRBJ1-1; 7 bases map to TRBD1. This CDR3 has 16 amino acids. Unmatched junction bases numbered 11, after V lost 5 bases and J lost 2 bases. The V gene's germline CDR1 is LNHNV and CDR2 YYDKDF (reference sequence).